The sequence of this T cell receptor (beta chain) was determined in a study of blood T cell repertoires in COVID-19. The wider study: Researchers got acute and convalescent COVID-19 samples from the United States, Italy and Spain. PBMCs, B-cell-depleted T cells, or T cells provided the cDNA or gDNA that made up the material.

In the original processing: The authors estimated nucleated cell counts from reference gene primer amplification. The data were produced by immunoSEQ multiplex PCR, yet TCRdb's version contains in-frame clones alone and is incomplete. For V, J and clone size, that table is used; D and trimming come from the DNA. The data contain roughly 33,000 clones, about 72% of them singletons. Trimming cost V 4 bases and J 2 bases, with 12 bases left between them. Germline-derived CDR1 and CDR2 are SNHLY and FYNNEI. The CDR3 is 15 residues long. The specimen was peripheral blood. This sequence was found in a woman in her sixties or seventies with acute or convalescent COVID-19. The rearrangement links TRBV2 to TRBJ1-3; D is uncertain. The CDR3 spells CASSARPGTGNTIYF. CDR3 nucleotide sequence: TGTGCCAGCAGTGCTCGTCCCGGGACTGGAAACACCATATATTTT.